Described below is a single T cell receptor beta chain sequence and its context. The sample comes from a study of blood T cell repertoires in COVID-19. About the study: Donors in the United States, Italy and Spain gave samples during acute or convalescent COVID-19. Sample material is recorded as cDNA or gDNA derived from T cells, B-cell-depleted T cells, or PBMCs.

V was shortened by 3 bases and J by 7 bases, with 10 bases between the two germline ends. The CDR3 is made up of 14 amino acids. CDR1 SGHNT and CDR2 YENEEA come from the germline V gene. The method was immunoSEQ multiplex PCR; TCRdb's version includes in-frame clones alone and lacks a portion of them. The table has roughly 280,000 clones, 70% to 90% seen once. The sample taken for sequencing was peripheral blood. The genes are TRBV11-3 and TRBJ1-6, with D unclear. This TCR was recovered from a man aged 18 to 29 with active or convalescent COVID-19. The CDR3 bases are TGTGCCAGCAGCTTGAGAAGCAGGAATTCACCCCTCCACTTT. Its protein is CASSLRSRNSPLHF.